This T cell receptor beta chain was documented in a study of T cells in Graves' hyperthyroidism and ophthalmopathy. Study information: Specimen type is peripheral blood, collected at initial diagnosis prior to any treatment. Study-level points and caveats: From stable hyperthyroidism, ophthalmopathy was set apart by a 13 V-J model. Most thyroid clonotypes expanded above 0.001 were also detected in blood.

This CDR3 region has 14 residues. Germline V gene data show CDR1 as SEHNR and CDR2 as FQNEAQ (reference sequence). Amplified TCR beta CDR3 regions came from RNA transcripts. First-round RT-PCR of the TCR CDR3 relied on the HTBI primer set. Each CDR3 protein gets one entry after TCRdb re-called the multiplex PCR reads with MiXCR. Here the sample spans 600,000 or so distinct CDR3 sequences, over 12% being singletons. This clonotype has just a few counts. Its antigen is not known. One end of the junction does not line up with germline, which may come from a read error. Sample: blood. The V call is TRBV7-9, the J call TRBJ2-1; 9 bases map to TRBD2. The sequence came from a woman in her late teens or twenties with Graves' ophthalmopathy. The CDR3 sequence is CASSQLAGIHEQSF. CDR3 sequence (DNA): TGTGCCAGCAGCCAGCTAGCGGGAATCCATGAGCAGTCCTTC.